This T cell receptor beta chain was recorded in a study of early T cells in non-severe SARS-CoV-2 infection. Study summary: Sequencing targeted bulk RNA from unsorted whole blood, leaving chains unpaired.

This clonotype was seen at least ten times. Its antigen remains unidentified. Molecules of cDNA were individually given unique molecular identifiers that were attached to them. TCRdb reprocessed the 5' RACE reads via MiXCR and lists one record per CDR3 protein. The repertoire holds 80,000 or so distinct CDR3 sequences, with roughly an eighth as singletons. V lost 6 bases and J lost 6, with 18 bases in between. The CDR3 consists of 15 residues. Points from the study as a whole: There was a bias toward anti-spike CD8 responses in VDJdb matching, which missed private and CD4 specificities.

The J gene is TRBJ1-5, the V gene TRBV12-3 or TRBV12-4; perhaps TRBD1 as D (5 bases). Source material: whole blood. The sequence was obtained from an adult who was a healthcare worker with PCR-confirmed SARS-CoV-2 infection or an uninfected control (not recorded which). The CDR3 bases are TGTGCCAGCAGGGCCGGGGTAACAGGAGTTCAGCCCCAGCATTTT. Translated, it gives CASRAGVTGVQPQHF.